The entry below describes one TCR beta chain. What it binds is not known. The data originate from a study of CXCR3-negative and CXCR3-positive naive CD8 T cells. General study findings and limits: Naive cells positive for CXCR3 carried more hydrophobic TRB CDR3s than CXCR3-negative ones. Naive subsets showed comparable surface CD5, and TCR interaction strength was also inferred from TRB CDR3 physicochemistry. Each naive subset displayed comparably high diversity, whereas memory CD8+ cells displayed much lower diversity.

This CDR3 contains 16 residues. In preparing the TRB cDNA libraries, 5' RACE with UMI labels was used. TCRdb re-called the 5' RACE reads; one entry per CDR3 protein, DNA not given. The repertoire shows some 140,000 distinct CDR3 sequences; the top ten hold 0.45% to 0.6%. A CD45RO-CCR7+CD27+CD95- profile was what naive CD8+ T cells displayed. The V call is TRBV12-3 or TRBV12-4, the J call TRBJ2-1; TCRdb names TRBD2, which stays unverified in the absence of DNA. Sequencing used naive CXCR3+ CD8+ T cells from blood. Subset specified: CD45RO-CCR7+CD27+CD95- naive CD8+ T cells expressing CXCR3 (TNR3+). This TCR was recovered from a human donor in good health. Some clones in this sample may be carry-over from other donors' samples. CDR3 region: CASSWKGLAVYNEQFF.